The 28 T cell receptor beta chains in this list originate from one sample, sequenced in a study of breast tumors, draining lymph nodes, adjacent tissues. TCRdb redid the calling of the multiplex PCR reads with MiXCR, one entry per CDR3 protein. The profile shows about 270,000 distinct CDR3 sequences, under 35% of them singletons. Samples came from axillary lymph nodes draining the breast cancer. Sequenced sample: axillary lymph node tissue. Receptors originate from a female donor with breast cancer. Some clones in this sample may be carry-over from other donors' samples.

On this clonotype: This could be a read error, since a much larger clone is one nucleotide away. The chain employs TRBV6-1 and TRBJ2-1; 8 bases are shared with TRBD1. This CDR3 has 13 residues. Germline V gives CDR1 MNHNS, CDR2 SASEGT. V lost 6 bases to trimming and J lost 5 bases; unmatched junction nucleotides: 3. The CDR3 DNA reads TGTGCCAGCAGCAGGGGACAGGACAATGAGCAGTTCTTC. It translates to CASSRGQDNEQFF.

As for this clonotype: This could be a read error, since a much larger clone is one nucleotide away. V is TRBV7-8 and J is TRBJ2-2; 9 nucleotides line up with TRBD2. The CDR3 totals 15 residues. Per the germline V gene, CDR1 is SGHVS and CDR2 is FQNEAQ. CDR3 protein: CASSLISGGTGELSF. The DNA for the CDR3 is TGTGCCAGCAGCTTGATTAGCGGGGGCACCGGGGAGCTGTCTTTT.

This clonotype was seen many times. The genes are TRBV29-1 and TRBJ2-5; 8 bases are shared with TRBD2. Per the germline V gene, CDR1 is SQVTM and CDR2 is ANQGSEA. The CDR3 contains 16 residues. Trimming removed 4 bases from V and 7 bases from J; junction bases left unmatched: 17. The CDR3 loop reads CSVVTGGRPISGTQYF. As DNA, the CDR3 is TGCAGCGTTGTGACGGGCGGGAGGCCCATTTCGGGGACCCAGTACTTC.

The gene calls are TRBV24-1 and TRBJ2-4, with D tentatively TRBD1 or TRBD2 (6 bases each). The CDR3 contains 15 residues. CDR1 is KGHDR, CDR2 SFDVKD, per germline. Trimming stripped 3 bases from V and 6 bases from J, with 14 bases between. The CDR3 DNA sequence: TGTGCCACCAGTGATGGAGGAGGGGACACAAACATTCAGTACTTC. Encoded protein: CATSDGGGDTNIQYF.

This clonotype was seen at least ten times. CDR3 sequence (DNA): TGTGCCAGCAGCTTAGTCCCCTCGACAGACAATGAGCAGTTCTTC. Translation gives CASSLVPSTDNEQFF. The chain combines TRBV11-2 with TRBJ2-1; TRBD1 is a possible D gene (5 bases). The CDR3 covers 15 residues. Germline lookup yields CDR1 SGHAT and CDR2 FQNNGV. V lost 1 base and J lost 5, with 12 bases in between.

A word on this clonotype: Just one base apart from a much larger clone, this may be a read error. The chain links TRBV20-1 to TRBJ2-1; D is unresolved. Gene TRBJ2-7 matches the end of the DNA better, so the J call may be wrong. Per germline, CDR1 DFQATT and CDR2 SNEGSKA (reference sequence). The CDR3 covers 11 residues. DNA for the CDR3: TGCAGTGCTAGATCCGGAAACGAGCAGTACTTC. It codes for CSARSGNEQYF.

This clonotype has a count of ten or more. The DNA for the CDR3 is TGTGCCACCTCCGGGCGGGTGACCTACGAGCAGTACTTC. Protein: CATSGRVTYEQYF. The rearrangement joins TRBV15 to TRBJ2-7; D is perhaps TRBD2 (5 bases). V shed 8 bases and J shed 2 bases, with 13 bases lying between them. Germline CDR1 reads LNHNV; CDR2 reads YYDKDF (reference sequence). The CDR3 runs to 13 residues.

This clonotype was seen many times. The CDR3 DNA follows: TGCAGCGTTGGTGTGCTAGCGGGCTACGAGCAGTACTTC. Protein product: CSVGVLAGYEQYF. J is TRBJ2-7 and V is TRBV29-1; TRBD2 aligns across 8 bases. The CDR3 has 13 amino acids. V shed 4 bases, J shed 3 bases, and the junction held 5 bases outside the gene matches. The germline V gene encodes CDR1 SQVTM and CDR2 ANQGSEA.

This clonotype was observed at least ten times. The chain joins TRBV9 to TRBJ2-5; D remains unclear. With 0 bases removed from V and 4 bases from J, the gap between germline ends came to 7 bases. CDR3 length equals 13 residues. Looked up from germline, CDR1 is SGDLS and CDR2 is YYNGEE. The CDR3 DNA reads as TGTGCCAGCAGCGTAGAAGGCCGAGAGACCCAGTACTTC. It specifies CASSVEGRETQYF.

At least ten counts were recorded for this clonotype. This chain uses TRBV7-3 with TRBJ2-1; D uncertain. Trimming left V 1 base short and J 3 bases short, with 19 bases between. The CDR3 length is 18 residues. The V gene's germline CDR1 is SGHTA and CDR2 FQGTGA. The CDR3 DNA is TGTGCCAGCAGCTTAAGCGTGCCGGACGCCTCGTTCTACAATGAGCAGTTCTTC. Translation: CASSLSVPDASFYNEQFF.

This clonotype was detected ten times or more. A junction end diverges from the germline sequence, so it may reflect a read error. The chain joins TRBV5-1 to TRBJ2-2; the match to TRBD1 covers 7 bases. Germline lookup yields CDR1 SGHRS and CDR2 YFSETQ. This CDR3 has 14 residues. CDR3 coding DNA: TGCGCCAGCAGCGGGGGACAGAACCCCGGGGAGCTGTTTTTT. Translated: CASSGGQNPGELFF.

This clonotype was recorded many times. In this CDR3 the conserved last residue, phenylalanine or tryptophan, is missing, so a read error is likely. The CDR3 reads CSVEMASTDTQYL. The CDR3 nucleotides read TGCAGCGTTGAAATGGCTTCCACAGATACGCAGTATCTT. The genes are TRBV29-1 and TRBJ2-3; D gene uncertain. The CDR3 is 13 residues long. CDR1 and CDR2 (germline): SQVTM, ANQGSEA. V was shortened by 2 bases and J by 2 bases, with 8 bases between the two germline ends.

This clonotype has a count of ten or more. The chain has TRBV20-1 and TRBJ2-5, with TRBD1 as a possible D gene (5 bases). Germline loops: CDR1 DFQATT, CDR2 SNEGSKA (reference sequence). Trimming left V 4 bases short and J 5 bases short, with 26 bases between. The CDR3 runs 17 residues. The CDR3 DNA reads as TGCAGTGCTACGCAGGGTGTCGGACGATGGAGTGGGGAGACCCAGTACTTC. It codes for CSATQGVGRWSGETQYF.

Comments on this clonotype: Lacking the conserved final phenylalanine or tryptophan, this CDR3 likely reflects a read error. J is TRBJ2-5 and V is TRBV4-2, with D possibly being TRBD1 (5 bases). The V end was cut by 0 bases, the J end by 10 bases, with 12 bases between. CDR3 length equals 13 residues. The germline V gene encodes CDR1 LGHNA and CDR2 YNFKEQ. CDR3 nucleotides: TGTGCCAGCAGCCAAGAAGGGGTTAGTAACCAGTACCTC. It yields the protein CASSQEGVSNQYL.

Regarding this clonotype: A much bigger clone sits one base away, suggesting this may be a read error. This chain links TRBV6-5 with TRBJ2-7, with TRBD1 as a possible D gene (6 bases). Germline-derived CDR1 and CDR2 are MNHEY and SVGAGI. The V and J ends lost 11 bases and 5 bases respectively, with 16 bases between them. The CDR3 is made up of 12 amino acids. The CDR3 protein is CAGYRGTDEQYF. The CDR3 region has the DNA TGTGCCGGCTATAGGGGGACGGACGAGCAGTACTTC.

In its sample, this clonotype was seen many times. The CDR3 nucleotides are TGTGCCAGCAGCCGACAGGACTATGGCTACACCTTC. Protein: CASSRQDYGYTF. This sequence joins TRBV5-8 and TRBJ1-2; D may be TRBD1 (6 bases). V lost 4 bases and J lost 3, with 7 bases in between. This CDR3 is built from 12 residues. Germline-derived CDR1 and CDR2 are SGHTS and YDEGEE.

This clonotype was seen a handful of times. The DNA for the CDR3 is TGTGCCATCAGTGCGGACAGATTAACACCGAACACTGAAGCTTTCTTT. Encoded protein: CAISADRLTPNTEAFF. The V call is TRBV10-3, the J call TRBJ1-1; tentative D call: TRBD1 (6 bases). CDR3 size: 16 residues. V was pared by 4 bases and J by 1 base, with 16 bases between. CDR1 is ENHRY and CDR2 is SYGVKD in the germline V gene.

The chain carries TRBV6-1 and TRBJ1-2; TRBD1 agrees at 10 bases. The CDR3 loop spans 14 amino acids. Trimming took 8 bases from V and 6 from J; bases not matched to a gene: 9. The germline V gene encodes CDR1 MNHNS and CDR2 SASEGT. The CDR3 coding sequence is TGTGCCAGCGGGCTCGGGACAGGGGTTGATGGCTACACCTTC. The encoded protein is CASGLGTGVDGYTF.

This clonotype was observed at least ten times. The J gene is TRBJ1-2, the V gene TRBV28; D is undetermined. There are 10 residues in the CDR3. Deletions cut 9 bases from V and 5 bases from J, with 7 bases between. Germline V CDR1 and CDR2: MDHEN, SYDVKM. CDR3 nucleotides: TGTGCCAGTGGGAAGTATGGCTACACCTTC. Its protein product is CASGKYGYTF.

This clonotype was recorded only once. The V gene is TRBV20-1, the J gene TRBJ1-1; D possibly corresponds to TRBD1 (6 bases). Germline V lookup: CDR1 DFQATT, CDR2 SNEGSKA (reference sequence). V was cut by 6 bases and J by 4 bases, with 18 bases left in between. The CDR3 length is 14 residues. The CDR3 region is CSAKTGGLGTEAFF. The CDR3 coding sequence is TGCAGTGCCAAGACCGGGGGGCTGGGCACTGAAGCTTTCTTT.

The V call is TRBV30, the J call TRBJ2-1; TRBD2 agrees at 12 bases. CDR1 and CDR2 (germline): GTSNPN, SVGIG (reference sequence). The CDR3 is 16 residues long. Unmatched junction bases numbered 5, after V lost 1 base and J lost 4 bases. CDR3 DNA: TGTGCCTGGAGTGCTTGGACTAGCGGGGCTTACAATGAGCAGTTCTTC. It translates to CAWSAWTSGAYNEQFF. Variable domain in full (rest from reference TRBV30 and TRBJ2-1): SQTIHQWPATLVQPVGSPLSLECTVEGTSNPNLYWYRQAAGRGLQLLFYSVGIGQISSEVPQNLSASRPQDRQFILSSKKLLLSDSGFYLCAWSAWTSGAYNEQFFGPGTRLTVL.

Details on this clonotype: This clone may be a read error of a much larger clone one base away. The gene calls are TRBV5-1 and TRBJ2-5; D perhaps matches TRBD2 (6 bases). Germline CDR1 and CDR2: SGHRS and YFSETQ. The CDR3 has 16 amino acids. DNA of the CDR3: TGCGCCAGCAGCTTGGAGGCTAGCGCAAAACAAGAGACCCGGTACTTC. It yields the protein CASSLEASAKQETRYF.

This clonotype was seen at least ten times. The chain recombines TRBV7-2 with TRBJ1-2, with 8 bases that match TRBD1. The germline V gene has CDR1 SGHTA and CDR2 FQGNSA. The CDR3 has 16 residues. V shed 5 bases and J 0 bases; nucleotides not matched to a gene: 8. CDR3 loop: CASSAQGTGANYGYTF. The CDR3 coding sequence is TGTGCCAGCAGCGCCCAGGGGACAGGAGCTAACTATGGCTACACCTTC.

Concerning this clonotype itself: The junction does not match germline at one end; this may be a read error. The DNA for the CDR3 is TGTGCCAGCTCCACCGGCAGTTCTTATGAAAAACTGCTTTTT. It is translated as CASSTGSSYEKLLF. V and J are TRBV6-5 and TRBJ1-4; the D is unclear. Germline-derived CDR1 and CDR2 are MNHEY and SVGAGI. The CDR3 is 14 amino acids.

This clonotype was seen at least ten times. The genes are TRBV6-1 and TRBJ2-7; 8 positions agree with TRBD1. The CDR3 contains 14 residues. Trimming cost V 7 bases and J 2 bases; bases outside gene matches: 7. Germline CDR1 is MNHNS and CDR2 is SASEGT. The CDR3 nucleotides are TGTGCCAGCATACCCGGACAGGGCCCCTACGAGCAGTACTTC. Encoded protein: CASIPGQGPYEQYF.

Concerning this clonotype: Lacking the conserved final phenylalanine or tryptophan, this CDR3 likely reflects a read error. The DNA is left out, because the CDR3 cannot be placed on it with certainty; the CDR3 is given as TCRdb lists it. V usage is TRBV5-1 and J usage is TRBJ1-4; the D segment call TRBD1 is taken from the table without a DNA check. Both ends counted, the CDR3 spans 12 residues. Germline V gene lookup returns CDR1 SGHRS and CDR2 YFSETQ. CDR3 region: CASSFGDRGSNY.

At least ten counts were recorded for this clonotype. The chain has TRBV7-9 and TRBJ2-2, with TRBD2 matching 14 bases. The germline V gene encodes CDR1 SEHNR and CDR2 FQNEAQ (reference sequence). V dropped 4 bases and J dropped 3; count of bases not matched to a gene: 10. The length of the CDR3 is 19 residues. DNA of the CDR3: TGTGCCAGCAGCTCCCACGAGACTAGCGGGAGGGCGGACACCGGGGAGCTGTTTTTT. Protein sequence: CASSSHETSGRADTGELFF.

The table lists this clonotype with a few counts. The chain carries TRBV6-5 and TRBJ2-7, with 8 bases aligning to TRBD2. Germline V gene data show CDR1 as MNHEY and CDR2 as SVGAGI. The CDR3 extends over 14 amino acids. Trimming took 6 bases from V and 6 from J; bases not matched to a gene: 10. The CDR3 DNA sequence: TGTGCCAGCAGACCACCCGCTAGCGGGCGCGAGCAGTACTTC. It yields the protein CASRPPASGREQYF.